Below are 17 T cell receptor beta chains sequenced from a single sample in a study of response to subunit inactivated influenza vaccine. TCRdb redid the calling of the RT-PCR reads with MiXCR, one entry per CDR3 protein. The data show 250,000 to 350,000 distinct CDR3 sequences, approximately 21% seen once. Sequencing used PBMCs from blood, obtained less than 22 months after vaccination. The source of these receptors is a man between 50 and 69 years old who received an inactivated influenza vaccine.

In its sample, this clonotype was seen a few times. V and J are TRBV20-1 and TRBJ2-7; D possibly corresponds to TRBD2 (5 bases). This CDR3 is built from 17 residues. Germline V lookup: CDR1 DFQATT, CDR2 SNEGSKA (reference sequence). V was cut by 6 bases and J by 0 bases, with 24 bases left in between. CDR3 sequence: CSALRGLMNYHSYEQYF. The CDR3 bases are TGCAGTGCCCTGCGCGGGTTGATGAATTACCACTCCTACGAGCAGTACTTC.

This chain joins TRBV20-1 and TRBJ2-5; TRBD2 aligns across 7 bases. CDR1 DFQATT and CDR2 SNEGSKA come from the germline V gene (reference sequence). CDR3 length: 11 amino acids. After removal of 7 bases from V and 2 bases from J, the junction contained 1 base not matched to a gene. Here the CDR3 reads CSGTRQETQYF. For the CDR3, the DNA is TGCAGTGGGACTAGGCAAGAGACCCAGTACTTC.

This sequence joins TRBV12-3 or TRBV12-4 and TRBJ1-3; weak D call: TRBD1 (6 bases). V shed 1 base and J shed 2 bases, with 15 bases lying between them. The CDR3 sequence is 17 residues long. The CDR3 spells CASSLGAGGGPGNTIYF. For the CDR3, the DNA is TGTGCCAGCAGTTTAGGGGCTGGGGGGGGGCCTGGAAACACCATATATTTT.

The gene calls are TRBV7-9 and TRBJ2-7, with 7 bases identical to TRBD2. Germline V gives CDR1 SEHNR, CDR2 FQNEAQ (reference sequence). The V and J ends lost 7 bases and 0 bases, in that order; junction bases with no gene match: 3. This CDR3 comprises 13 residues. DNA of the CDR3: TGTGCCAGCATGGCGGGAGCCTCCTACGAGCAGTACTTC. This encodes CASMAGASYEQYF.

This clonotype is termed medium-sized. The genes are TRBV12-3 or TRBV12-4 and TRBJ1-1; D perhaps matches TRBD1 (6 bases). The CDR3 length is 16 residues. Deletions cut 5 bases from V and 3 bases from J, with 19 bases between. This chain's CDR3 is CASSAARGRLYTEAFF. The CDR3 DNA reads TGTGCCAGCAGTGCCGCCAGGGGAAGGTTGTACACTGAAGCTTTCTTT.

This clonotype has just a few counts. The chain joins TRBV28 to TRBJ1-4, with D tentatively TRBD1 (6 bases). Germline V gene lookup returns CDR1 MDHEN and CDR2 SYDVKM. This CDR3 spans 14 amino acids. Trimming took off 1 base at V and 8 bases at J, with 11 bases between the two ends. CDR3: CASSLSGAGEKLFF. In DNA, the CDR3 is TGTGCCAGCAGTTTATCAGGGGCAGGCGAAAAACTGTTTTTT.

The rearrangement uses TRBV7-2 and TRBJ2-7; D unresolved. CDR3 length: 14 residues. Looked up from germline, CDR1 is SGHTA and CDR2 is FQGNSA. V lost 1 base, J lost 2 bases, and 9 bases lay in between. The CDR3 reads CASSLVPETYEQYF. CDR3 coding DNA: TGTGCCAGCAGCTTAGTTCCTGAAACCTACGAGCAGTACTTC. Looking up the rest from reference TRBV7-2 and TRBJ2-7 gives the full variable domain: GAGVSQSPSNKVTEKGKDVELRCDPISGHTALYWYRQSLGQGLEFLIYFQGNSAPDKSGLPSDRFSAERTGGSVSTLTIQRTQQEDSAVYLCASSLVPETYEQYFGPGTRLTVT.

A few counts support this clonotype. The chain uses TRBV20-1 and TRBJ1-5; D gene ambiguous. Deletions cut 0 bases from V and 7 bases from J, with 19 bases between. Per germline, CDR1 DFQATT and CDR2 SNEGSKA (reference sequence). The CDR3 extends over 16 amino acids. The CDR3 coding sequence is TGCAGTGCTAGAGATGTTCGCGGCACCCCTTACCAGCCCCAGCATTTT. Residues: CSARDVRGTPYQPQHF.

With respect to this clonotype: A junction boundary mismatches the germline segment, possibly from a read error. DNA for the CDR3: TGTGCCAGCAGCAGGAGAATGGACAGGGAGGTTGATTTC. Translation: CASSRRMDREVDF. J is TRBJ1-2 and V is TRBV7-2, with 8 bases lining up with TRBD1. The germline CDR1 and CDR2 sequences are SGHTA and FQGNSA. The CDR3 contains 13 residues.

CDR3 nucleotides: TGTGCCAGCAGCCAATCGGCGGGAGTTACCGGGGAGCTGTTTTTT. Residues: CASSQSAGVTGELFF. This chain joins TRBV3-1 and TRBJ2-2, with TRBD2 matching 7 bases. Germline V gene sequence: CDR1 LGHDT, CDR2 YNNKEL (reference sequence). J was trimmed by 5 bases and V by 2 bases; bases with no gene match: 5. The CDR3 totals 15 residues.

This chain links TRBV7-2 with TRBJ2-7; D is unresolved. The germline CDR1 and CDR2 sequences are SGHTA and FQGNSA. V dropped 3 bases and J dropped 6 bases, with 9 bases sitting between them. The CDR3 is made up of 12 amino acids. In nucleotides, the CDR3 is TGTGCCAGCAGCTTTCGTGGTCGCGAGCAGTACTTC. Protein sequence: CASSFRGREQYF.

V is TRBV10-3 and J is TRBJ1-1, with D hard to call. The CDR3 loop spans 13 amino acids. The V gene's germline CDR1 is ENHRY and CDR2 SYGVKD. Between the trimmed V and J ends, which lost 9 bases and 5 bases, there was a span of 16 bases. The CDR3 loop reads CAMASVVGTEAFF. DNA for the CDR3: TGTGCCATGGCTAGCGTGGTGGGGACTGAAGCTTTCTTT.

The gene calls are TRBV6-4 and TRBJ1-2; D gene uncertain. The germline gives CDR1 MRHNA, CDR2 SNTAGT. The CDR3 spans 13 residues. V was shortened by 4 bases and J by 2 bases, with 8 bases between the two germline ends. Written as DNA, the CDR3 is TGTGCCAGCAGTGTTGGGCGAAACTATGGCTACACCTTC. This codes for CASSVGRNYGYTF.

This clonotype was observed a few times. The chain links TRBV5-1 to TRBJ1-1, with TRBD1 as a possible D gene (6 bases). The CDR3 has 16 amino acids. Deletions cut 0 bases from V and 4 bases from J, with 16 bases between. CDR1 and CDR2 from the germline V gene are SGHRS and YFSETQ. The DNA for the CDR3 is TGCGCCAGCAGCTTGGGACCCAGGGGCGCGGGCACTGAAGCTTTCTTT. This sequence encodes CASSLGPRGAGTEAFF.

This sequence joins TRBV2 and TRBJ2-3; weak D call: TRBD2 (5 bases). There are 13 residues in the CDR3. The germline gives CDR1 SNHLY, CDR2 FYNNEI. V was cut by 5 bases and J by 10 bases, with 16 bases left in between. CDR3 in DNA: TGTGCCAGCAGTCGACTATCTAGTGGGGCGCAGTATTTT. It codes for CASSRLSSGAQYF.

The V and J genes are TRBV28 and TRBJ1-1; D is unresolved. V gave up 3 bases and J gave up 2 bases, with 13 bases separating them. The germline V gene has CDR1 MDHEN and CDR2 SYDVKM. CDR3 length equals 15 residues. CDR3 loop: CASSFSLGGNTEAFF. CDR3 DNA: TGTGCCAGCAGTTTCTCGCTAGGAGGAAACACTGAAGCTTTCTTT.

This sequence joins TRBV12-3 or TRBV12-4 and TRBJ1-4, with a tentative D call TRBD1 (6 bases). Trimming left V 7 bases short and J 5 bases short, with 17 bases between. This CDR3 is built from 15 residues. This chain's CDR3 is CASTLQGSLNEKLFF. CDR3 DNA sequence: TGTGCCAGCACCCTACAGGGTTCCTTAAATGAAAAACTGTTTTTT.